Presented here are 24 T cell receptor beta chains from one specimen sequenced in a study of T cell responses to AZD1222 COVID-19 vaccine. This table comes from immunoSEQ multiplex PCR, and its TCRdb copy is limited to in-frame clones, with some not included. The sample includes under 300,000 clones, more than 85% of them seen just once. Here the sequenced sample was peripheral blood, taken on day 0 of AZD1222 vaccination. The source of these receptors is an adult in good health.

This clone was detected a few times. The rearrangement joins TRBV28 to TRBJ1-5; 9 nucleotides line up with TRBD1. J gave up 4 bases and V 7 bases, and 5 bases lay outside the gene matches. Germline V gene lookup returns CDR1 MDHEN and CDR2 SYDVKM. The CDR3 is 14 amino acids. DNA for the CDR3: TGTGCCAGCACCAGAGGGACAGGGAATCAGCCCCAGCATTTT. This gives the protein CASTRGTGNQPQHF.

Here the CDR3 reads CASSYSGRSSYEQYF. The CDR3 DNA reads as TGTGCCAGCAGTTATTCCGGGAGGAGCTCCTACGAGCAGTACTTC. The rearrangement uses TRBV6-5 and TRBJ2-7; 7 bases match TRBD2. Germline V CDR1 and CDR2: MNHEY, SVGAGI. With V trimmed by 3 bases and J by 0 bases, 5 bases remained unmatched. The CDR3 is 15 residues long.

The chain joins TRBV5-1 to TRBJ1-1, with D uncertain. Germline CDR1 reads SGHRS; CDR2 reads YFSETQ. V was trimmed by 2 bases and J by 3 bases, leaving 8 bases between them. The CDR3 is made up of 13 amino acids. The CDR3 DNA reads TGCGCCAGCAGCTTTTCAGAGGACACTGAAGCTTTCTTT. Protein sequence: CASSFSEDTEAFF.

V is TRBV6-5 and J is TRBJ2-7, with TRBD1 matching over 7 bases. V lost 7 bases and J lost 0; bases outside the gene matches: 6. CDR1 is MNHEY and CDR2 is SVGAGI in the germline V gene. CDR3 length: 14 residues. DNA for the CDR3: TGTGCCAGCACCCAGGACAGGAGCTCCTACGAGCAGTACTTC. It is translated as CASTQDRSSYEQYF.

V and J are TRBV19 and TRBJ1-1; D may be TRBD1 (5 bases). Trimming stripped 7 bases from V and 5 bases from J, with 11 bases between. The germline CDR1 and CDR2 sequences are LNHDA and SQIVND (reference sequence). The CDR3 extends over 12 amino acids. The CDR3 reads CASTPGWTEAFF. The DNA of the CDR3 is TGTGCCAGTACCCCAGGGTGGACTGAAGCTTTCTTT.

V is TRBV2 and J is TRBJ2-7; 10 bases are shared with TRBD1. Losses at the gene ends were 4 bases for V and 7 bases for J; bases not matched to a gene: 7. This CDR3 comprises 14 residues. Germline V lookup: CDR1 SNHLY, CDR2 FYNNEI. CDR3 amino acids: CASSVGQGEREQYF. The CDR3 bases are TGTGCCAGCAGTGTTGGACAGGGGGAGAGGGAGCAGTACTTC.

The CDR3 coding sequence is TGTGCCAGCAGTTCAAGACAGGGAGGGGAAAAACTGTTTTTT. Its translation: CASSSRQGGEKLFF. The chain recombines TRBV28 with TRBJ1-4, with 7 bases aligning to TRBD1. With 4 bases clipped from V and 8 bases from J, the junction kept 7 bases outside the gene matches. In germline, CDR1 is MDHEN, CDR2 SYDVKM. The CDR3 length is 14 residues.

The rearrangement links TRBV6-2 or TRBV6-3 to TRBJ2-1; tentatively, D is TRBD1 (6 bases). Trimming took off 0 bases at V and 5 bases at J, with 17 bases between the two ends. Germline loops: CDR1 MNHEY, CDR2 SVGEGT. CDR3 size: 17 residues. CDR3 in DNA: TGTGCCAGCAGTTACTCGAAATTATGGGCAGGGGACAATGAGCAGTTCTTC. Encoded protein: CASSYSKLWAGDNEQFF.

The genes are TRBV11-2 and TRBJ1-6, with D unresolved. Germline CDR1 SGHAT, CDR2 FQNNGV. The CDR3 contains 16 residues. The V end lost 5 bases, the J end lost 10 bases, and 21 bases lay between the germline ends. In DNA form, the CDR3 reads TGTGCCAGCAGCCACCGGTCCGCGGGCTTTCAATCACCCCTCCACTTT. The encoded protein is CASSHRSAGFQSPLHF.

This chain links TRBV18 with TRBJ2-3; D is unresolved. Trimming pared 3 bases from V and 1 base from J, leaving 2 bases between. Germline assignment: CDR1 KGHSH and CDR2 LQKENI. There are 12 residues in the CDR3. This CDR3 is CASSPGTDTQYF. The CDR3 DNA sequence: TGTGCCAGCTCACCCGGCACAGATACGCAGTATTTT.

The chain recombines TRBV27 with TRBJ1-2; a possible D gene is TRBD1 (5 bases). The CDR3 extends over 13 amino acids. CDR1 MNHEY and CDR2 SMNVEV come from the germline V gene (reference sequence). V was trimmed by 5 bases and J by 2 bases, leaving 9 bases between them. In DNA, the CDR3 is TGTGCCAGCAGTACACGGGACAACTATGGCTACACCTTC. Translation gives CASSTRDNYGYTF.

In nucleotides, the CDR3 is TGTGCCAGCAGAGGGCTTCGCACAGATACGCAGTATTTT. Its protein product is CASRGLRTDTQYF. This sequence joins TRBV2 and TRBJ2-3; the D is unclear. V lost 6 bases, J lost 1 base, and 8 bases lay in between. The CDR3 runs 13 residues. The V gene's germline CDR1 is SNHLY and CDR2 FYNNEI.

The V call is TRBV3-1 (or the pseudogene TRBV3-2), the J call TRBJ2-5; 7 positions agree with TRBD2. The CDR3 runs 12 residues. Germline assignment: CDR1 LGHDT and CDR2 YNNKEL (reference sequence). J gave up 5 bases and V 8 bases, and 5 bases lay outside the gene matches. DNA for the CDR3: TGTGCCAGCGGGGGAGGGGTGGAGACCCAGTACTTC. It yields the protein CASGGGVETQYF.

The chain recombines TRBV7-9 with TRBJ1-1, with D maybe TRBD1 (5 bases). This CDR3 has 11 residues. Trimming removed 3 bases from V and 7 bases from J, with 6 bases in between. Germline assignment: CDR1 SEHNR and CDR2 FQNEAQ (reference sequence). CDR3 DNA: TGTGCCAGCAGCTTTGACAGTGAAGCTTTCTTT. The encoded protein is CASSFDSEAFF.

This chain uses TRBV9 with TRBJ2-1; D is unclear. CDR3 size: 11 residues. Germline V lookup: CDR1 SGDLS, CDR2 YYNGEE. V lost 3 bases, J lost 8 bases, and 6 bases lay in between. CDR3 sequence: CASSDSDEQFF. Here the CDR3 DNA reads TGTGCCAGCAGCGACTCAGATGAGCAGTTCTTC.

The chain recombines TRBV5-1 with TRBJ2-7, with D hard to call. CDR1 SGHRS and CDR2 YFSETQ come from the germline V gene. CDR3 length: 13 residues. The V end was cut by 1 base, the J end by 0 bases, with 5 bases between. In DNA, the CDR3 is TGCGCCAGCAGCTTGCCCAGCTCCTACGAGCAGTACTTC. It is translated as CASSLPSSYEQYF.

This sequence joins TRBV2 and TRBJ1-1; D is uncertain. V dropped 3 bases and J dropped 1 base, with 9 bases sitting between them. Germline CDR1 SNHLY, CDR2 FYNNEI. CDR3 length: 14 amino acids. CDR3 in DNA: TGTGCCAGCAGTGATCTGGAGAAGAACACTGAAGCTTTCTTT. Encoded protein: CASSDLEKNTEAFF.

The J gene is TRBJ1-5, the V gene TRBV10-1, with 8 bases lining up with TRBD1. V trimming: 0 bases; J trimming: 4 bases; junction bases outside the gene matches: 8. Germline assignment: CDR1 WNHNN and CDR2 SYGVQD (reference sequence). CDR3 size: 17 residues. The CDR3 is CASSESTQGQENQPQHF. The CDR3 nucleotides read TGCGCCAGCAGTGAGTCGACCCAGGGACAGGAGAATCAGCCCCAGCATTTT.

V usage is TRBV11-2 and J usage is TRBJ2-1; no clear D gene. V lost 1 base and J lost 7, with 11 bases in between. Germline V gene lookup returns CDR1 SGHAT and CDR2 FQNNGV. This CDR3 spans 14 amino acids. CDR3 bases: TGTGCCAGCAGCTTAGGACCCGATCGGAATGAGCAGTTCTTC. This encodes CASSLGPDRNEQFF.

The chain employs TRBV9 and TRBJ2-5, with TRBD1 identical over 9 bases. V gave up 0 bases and J gave up 0 bases; unmatched junction bases: 3. In germline, CDR1 is SGDLS, CDR2 YYNGEE. CDR3 length: 16 residues. Written as DNA, the CDR3 is TGTGCCAGCAGCGTAGTAGGACAGGGGAACCAAGAGACCCAGTACTTC. Its translation: CASSVVGQGNQETQYF.

The chain carries TRBV11-2 and TRBJ2-7, with 7 bases that match TRBD2. With 1 base clipped from V and 1 base from J, the junction kept 4 bases outside the gene matches. The CDR3 has 15 amino acids. Germline CDR1 and CDR2: SGHAT and FQNNGV. The CDR3 nucleotides read TGTGCCAGCAGCTTAGTAGGGGAGGGGTCCTACGAGCAGTACTTC. Translating it yields CASSLVGEGSYEQYF.

The chain is built from TRBV5-6 and TRBJ1-1, with D hard to call. In germline, CDR1 is SGHDT, CDR2 YYEEEE. Trimming pared 0 bases from V and 4 bases from J, leaving 10 bases between. The CDR3 totals 14 residues. In DNA, the CDR3 is TGTGCCAGCAGCTTGGCGGATGACCCCACTGAAGCTTTCTTT. It translates to CASSLADDPTEAFF.

The genes are TRBV4-1 and TRBJ1-4; D gene ambiguous. There are 16 residues in the CDR3. Germline assignment: CDR1 MGHRA and CDR2 YSYEKL. Trimming cost V 0 bases and J 4 bases, with 12 bases left between them. The CDR3 sequence is CASSQESGRNNEKLFF. CDR3 in DNA: TGCGCCAGCAGCCAAGAATCCGGACGGAATAATGAAAAACTGTTTTTT.

This chain links TRBV2 with TRBJ2-1; D is ambiguous. This CDR3 spans 15 amino acids. The V end lost 3 bases, the J end lost 4 bases, and 13 bases lay between the germline ends. Germline V gives CDR1 SNHLY, CDR2 FYNNEI. The CDR3 here is CASSEKAWDYNEQFF. The CDR3 DNA is TGTGCCAGCAGTGAGAAGGCTTGGGATTACAATGAGCAGTTCTTC.